The clone carrying this T cell receptor beta chain occurred many times. The antigen remains unidentified. A 5'RACE template-switching step, the method used to make TCR cDNA, added a universal primer site and UMIs. One entry per CDR3 protein results from TCRdb running MiXCR on the 5' RACE reads. This sample has some 400,000 distinct CDR3 sequences, with over 5% found just once. These data belong to a study of T cells after yellow fever vaccination. Study results and caveats: Repertoires obtained by FACS sorting could include abundant clonotypes that entered as contaminants from the bulk population. The booster response re-showed most primary clones: roughly 97% CD4, more than 80% CD8. Only a minor proportion of clonotypes was detected across both CD4 and CD8 compartments.

The CDR3 runs 13 residues. V lost 6 bases to trimming and J lost 2 bases, with 8 bases between them. The chain employs TRBV12-3 or TRBV12-4 and TRBJ2-1; tentative D call: TRBD1 (5 bases). The sequencing used PBMCs, collected 5 days after the yellow fever booster vaccination. This clonotype originated in a man aged 25 to 40 who received the YFV17D yellow fever vaccine. This CDR3 reads CASRPDTYNEQFF. The CDR3, as DNA: TGTGCCAGCAGACCGGACACCTACAATGAGCAGTTCTTC.